Below are 31 T cell receptor beta chains sequenced from a single sample in a study of blood T cell repertoires in COVID-19. Clones were read by immunoSEQ multiplex PCR, and TCRdb kept only the in-frame ones, dropping some. The table shows about 200,000 clones, with 70% to 90% occurring only once. The sample consisted of peripheral blood. These receptors were collected from a human donor with active or convalescent COVID-19. The donor label of this sample is uncertain.

V and J are TRBV6-5 and TRBJ1-4, with D maybe TRBD1 (5 bases). V was shortened by 4 bases and J by 4 bases, with 16 bases between the two germline ends. The germline V gene encodes CDR1 MNHEY and CDR2 SVGAGI. The CDR3 consists of 16 residues. CDR3 amino acids: CASSSTIQGGNEKLFF. The CDR3 DNA reads TGTGCCAGCAGTTCGACGATTCAGGGAGGTAATGAAAAACTGTTTTTT.

The V call is TRBV3-1 (or the pseudogene TRBV3-2), the J call TRBJ2-5, with TRBD2 as a possible D gene (5 bases). V was pared by 2 bases and J by 4 bases, with 11 bases between. Germline assignment: CDR1 LGHDT and CDR2 YNNKEL (reference sequence). The CDR3 is 14 amino acids. Here the CDR3 reads CASSQNTGVETQYF. For the CDR3, the DNA is TGTGCCAGCAGCCAAAATACCGGGGTAGAGACCCAGTACTTC.

The chain recombines TRBV2 with TRBJ2-7; D gene unclear. The length of the CDR3 is 11 residues. The V gene's germline CDR1 is SNHLY and CDR2 FYNNEI. Deletions cut 5 bases from V and 3 bases from J, with 5 bases between. CDR3 nucleotides: TGTGCCAGCAGTTTACTCTACGAGCAGTACTTC. Translating it yields CASSLLYEQYF.

This sequence joins TRBV5-4 and TRBJ2-3; 7 positions match TRBD2. Trimming cost V 0 bases and J 2 bases; bases outside gene matches: 3. The CDR3 has 15 amino acids. The V gene's germline CDR1 is SGHNT and CDR2 YYREEE (reference sequence). The CDR3 bases are TGTGCCAGCAGCTTGGGGGGGGGATCCACAGATACGCAGTATTTT. It encodes CASSLGGGSTDTQYF.

The rearrangement links TRBV28 to TRBJ1-5; tentatively, D is TRBD1 (6 bases). The V gene lost 1 base and the J gene lost 2 bases, with 6 bases spanning the gap. CDR1 is MDHEN and CDR2 is SYDVKM in the germline V gene. The CDR3 has 14 residues. For the CDR3, the DNA is TGTGCCAGCAGTTTATCAGGGGGCAATCAGCCCCAGCATTTT. Protein sequence: CASSLSGGNQPQHF.

The table lists this clone with a count of one. V gene TRBV28 combines with J gene TRBJ2-3, with 8 bases identical to TRBD2. The CDR3 totals 16 residues. J gave up 0 bases and V 4 bases, and 6 bases lay outside the gene matches. The V gene's germline CDR1 is MDHEN and CDR2 SYDVKM. The DNA for the CDR3 is TGTGCCAGCAGTTCCCCGGGACTAGGAAGCACAGATACGCAGTATTTT. Encoded protein: CASSSPGLGSTDTQYF.

The chain recombines TRBV5-4 with TRBJ2-5, with D possibly TRBD2 on 5 matching bases. Trimming left V 1 base short and J 2 bases short, with 6 bases between. Germline V CDR1 and CDR2: SGHNT, YYREEE (reference sequence). There are 13 residues in the CDR3. The CDR3 nucleotides are TGTGCCAGCAGCTTGCCGGGGCAAGAGACCCAGTACTTC. Its translation is CASSLPGQETQYF.

The rearrangement joins TRBV12-1 to TRBJ2-7; the DNA was not used to check the table's D call, TRBD2. TRBV12-1 is noted as a pseudogene. The CDR3 contains 15 residues. CDR3: CASSFDLAGGYEQYF. CDR3 coding DNA: TGTGCCAGCAGCTTTGACCTAGCGGGGGGCTACGAGCAGTACTTC.

The CDR3 sequence is CASAGRGEVSYGYTF. The CDR3 DNA follows: TGTGCCAGCGCGGGAAGAGGGGAGGTTAGCTATGGCTACACCTTC. The V and J genes are TRBV6-5 and TRBJ1-2; D is perhaps TRBD1 (5 bases). The CDR3 covers 15 residues. V lost 8 bases and J 4 bases, leaving 20 bases between the germline ends. Germline lookup yields CDR1 MNHEY and CDR2 SVGAGI.

This chain joins TRBV6-2 or TRBV6-3 and TRBJ2-3; TRBD2 agrees at 13 bases. V dropped 5 bases and J dropped 1; count of bases not matched to a gene: 9. CDR1 is MNHEY and CDR2 is SVGEGT in the germline V gene. This CDR3 is built from 18 residues. CDR3 in amino acids: CASSATSGGFRRTDTQYF. The CDR3 DNA reads TGTGCCAGCAGTGCGACTAGCGGGGGGTTCAGACGCACAGATACGCAGTATTTT.

The chain joins TRBV7-9 to TRBJ1-3; 7 nucleotides line up with TRBD1. The germline V gene encodes CDR1 SEHNR and CDR2 FQNEAQ (reference sequence). The J segment lost 0 bases and the V segment lost 4 bases, leaving 3 bases of the junction unmatched. The CDR3 spans 15 residues. This chain's CDR3 is CASSWDSNSGNTIYF. The CDR3 nucleotides read TGTGCCAGCAGCTGGGACAGCAACTCTGGAAACACCATATATTTT.

J is TRBJ1-1 and V is TRBV5-5; tentatively, D is TRBD1 (6 bases). This CDR3 has 15 residues. V shed 0 bases and J shed 0 bases, with 9 bases lying between them. CDR1 is SGHKS and CDR2 is YYEKEE in the germline V gene (reference sequence). DNA for the CDR3: TGTGCCAGCAGCTTGGGGCAGGGGATGAACACTGAAGCTTTCTTT. Translated: CASSLGQGMNTEAFF.

This clone was observed once. The chain is built from TRBV18 and TRBJ2-7, with D possibly TRBD1 on 6 matching bases. V lost 6 bases, J lost 0 bases, and 15 bases lay in between. Germline assignment: CDR1 KGHSH and CDR2 LQKENI. The CDR3 sequence is 15 residues long. The CDR3 coding sequence is TGTGCCAGCTCCCCCAGGGGCGCCAACTCCTACGAGCAGTACTTC. It codes for CASSPRGANSYEQYF. The full variable domain, completed using reference TRBV18 and TRBJ2-7, is NAGVMQNPRHLVRRRGQEARLRCSPMKGHSHVYWYRQLPEEGLKFMVYLQKENIIDESGMPKERFSAEFPKEGPSILRIQQVVRGDSAAYFCASSPRGANSYEQYFGPGTRLTVT.

This chain joins TRBV12-3 or TRBV12-4 and TRBJ2-7, with D perhaps TRBD1 (5 bases). V was shortened by 3 bases and J by 6 bases, with 12 bases between the two germline ends. The CDR3 covers 13 residues. For the CDR3, the DNA is TGTGCCAGCAGTTTTGGGGCAGAAACCGAGCAGTACTTC. It specifies CASSFGAETEQYF.

The chain uses TRBV19 and TRBJ2-1; 9 positions match TRBD2. This CDR3 contains 16 residues. Germline CDR1 and CDR2: LNHDA and SQIVND (reference sequence). With 8 bases clipped from V and 8 bases from J, the junction kept 16 bases outside the gene matches. The CDR3 sequence is CASGSWGGRGPYEQFF. The CDR3 region has the DNA TGTGCCAGTGGTTCCTGGGGCGGGAGGGGGCCCTATGAGCAGTTCTTC.

J is TRBJ2-1 and V is TRBV5-4; the D gene is possibly TRBD2 (7 bases). The V gene lost 4 bases and the J gene lost 10 bases, with 18 bases spanning the gap. The CDR3 spans 14 residues. The V gene's germline CDR1 is SGHNT and CDR2 YYREEE (reference sequence). CDR3 residues: CASSTSRGGEEQFF. The DNA of the CDR3 is TGTGCCAGCAGCACCTCGAGGGGGGGGGAAGAGCAGTTCTTC.

This clone has just a few counts. The chain combines TRBV27 with TRBJ2-7; 8 bases line up with TRBD1. V gave up 5 bases and J gave up 2 bases; unmatched junction bases: 8. The CDR3 has 15 residues. Germline V gene lookup returns CDR1 MNHEY and CDR2 SMNVEV (reference sequence). The CDR3 here is CASSNGQGGTYEQYF. The CDR3 DNA reads TGTGCCAGCAGTAACGGACAGGGAGGAACCTACGAGCAGTACTTC.

The V gene is TRBV9, the J gene TRBJ1-2; maybe TRBD1 (6 bases). The CDR3 totals 14 residues. Deletions cut 3 bases from V and 5 bases from J, with 14 bases between. Germline V gene data show CDR1 as SGDLS and CDR2 as YYNGEE. CDR3 DNA: TGTGCCAGCAGCGGCGACAGGCGGAGGTATGGCTACACCTTC. Translated: CASSGDRRRYGYTF.

The genes are TRBV5-1 and TRBJ2-1, with D tentatively TRBD1 (7 bases). The CDR3 spans 14 residues. CDR1 is SGHRS and CDR2 is YFSETQ in the germline V gene. Trimming took 2 bases from V and 3 from J, leaving 9 bases between them. DNA for the CDR3: TGCGCCAGCAGCTTCCAGGGGGGCTACAATGAGCAGTTCTTC. This gives the protein CASSFQGGYNEQFF. The variable domain in full, with the rest retrieved from reference TRBV5-1 and TRBJ2-1, is KAGVTQTPRYLIKTRGQQVTLSCSPISGHRSVSWYQQTPGQGLQFLFEYFSETQRNKGNFPGRFSGRQFSNSRSEMNVSTLELGDSALYLCASSFQGGYNEQFFGPGTRLTVL.

This sequence joins TRBV30 and TRBJ2-5; 8 nucleotides line up with TRBD1. The ends lost 0 bases at V and 4 bases at J; junction bases unmatched: 7. CDR3 length equals 15 residues. CDR1 GTSNPN and CDR2 SVGIG come from the germline V gene (reference sequence). In DNA form, the CDR3 reads TGTGCCTGGAGTGTTCGGACAGGGAGAGGAGAGACCCAGTACTTC. This translates into CAWSVRTGRGETQYF.

V and J are TRBV30 and TRBJ2-5; 7 bases match TRBD2. There are 13 residues in the CDR3. From germline, CDR1 is GTSNPN and CDR2 SVGIG (reference sequence). J gave up 3 bases and V 1 base, and 2 bases lay outside the gene matches. CDR3 bases: TGTGCCTGGAGTGGGGGAGGGGAAGAGACCCAGTACTTC. Translating gives CAWSGGGEETQYF.

The rearrangement uses TRBV6-6 and TRBJ2-3; TRBD1 aligns across 10 bases. The J segment lost 4 bases and the V segment lost 8 bases, leaving 6 bases of the junction unmatched. The CDR3 totals 14 residues. CDR1 is MNHNY and CDR2 is SVGAGI in the germline V gene (reference sequence). CDR3 sequence (DNA): TGTGCCAGCCGAACCGGGACAGGGGCAGATACGCAGTATTTT. Translating gives CASRTGTGADTQYF.

J is TRBJ2-1 and V is TRBV18; tentative D call: TRBD1 (5 bases). Trimming stripped 1 base from V and 2 bases from J, with 9 bases between. The CDR3 is made up of 15 amino acids. Germline-derived CDR1 and CDR2 are KGHSH and LQKENI. For the CDR3, the DNA is TGTGCCAGCTCACCACGGCCAGGGACCTACAATGAGCAGTTCTTC. It translates to CASSPRPGTYNEQFF.

This sequence joins TRBV5-4 and TRBJ2-5; a weak D match, TRBD2 (6 bases). The CDR3 spans 13 residues. Per germline, CDR1 SGHNT and CDR2 YYREEE (reference sequence). With 9 bases removed from V and 0 bases from J, the gap between germline ends came to 12 bases. The CDR3 loop is CATTGGDQETQYF. Here the CDR3 DNA reads TGTGCCACCACGGGCGGGGACCAAGAGACCCAGTACTTC.

This chain joins TRBV3-1 (or the pseudogene TRBV3-2) and TRBJ2-7; D remains unclear. CDR3 length: 16 amino acids. Trimming removed 4 bases from V and 0 bases from J, with 16 bases in between. Germline values: CDR1 LGHDT, CDR2 YNNKEL (reference sequence). The CDR3 nucleotides read TGTGCCAGCAGCCTCCGATCGGCAGGCAGCTCCTACGAGCAGTACTTC. It codes for CASSLRSAGSSYEQYF.

The chain carries TRBV3-1 (or the pseudogene TRBV3-2) and TRBJ2-3, with 8 bases identical to TRBD2. The germline gives CDR1 LGHDT, CDR2 YNNKEL (reference sequence). The J segment lost 6 bases and the V segment lost 4 bases, leaving 12 bases of the junction unmatched. This CDR3 is built from 16 residues. The CDR3 is CASSLGWRGVRDTQYF. CDR3 in DNA: TGTGCCAGCAGCCTTGGCTGGCGGGGGGTTAGGGATACGCAGTATTTT.

This clone was observed a few times. The chain links TRBV19 to TRBJ1-5; possible D gene TRBD1, 5 bases. The germline V gene encodes CDR1 LNHDA and CDR2 SQIVND (reference sequence). The length of the CDR3 is 16 residues. V lost 9 bases to trimming and J lost 3 bases, with 21 bases between them. The CDR3 spells CASDSKGTGTNQPQHF. The CDR3 DNA reads TGTGCCAGCGATTCGAAGGGCACAGGCACCAATCAGCCCCAGCATTTT. The full variable domain, in which reference TRBV19 and TRBJ1-5 provide the parts outside the CDR3, is DGGITQSPKYLFRKEGQNVTLSCEQNLNHDAMYWYRQDPGQGLRLIYYSQIVNDFQKGDIAEGYSVSREKKESFPLTVTSAQKNPTAFYLCASDSKGTGTNQPQHFGDGTRLSIL.

This rearrangement joins TRBV18 to TRBJ1-4; D gene uncertain. The V gene's germline CDR1 is KGHSH and CDR2 LQKENI. This CDR3 contains 13 residues. Deletions cut 4 bases from V and 7 bases from J, with 10 bases between. The CDR3 region is CASSQESLEKLFF. The CDR3, as DNA: TGTGCCAGCTCACAGGAGAGCCTTGAAAAACTGTTTTTT.

The chain joins TRBV28 to TRBJ2-3, with TRBD2 as a possible D gene (6 bases). Trimming removed 8 bases at V and 2 bases at J, with 17 bases between. Looked up from germline, CDR1 is MDHEN and CDR2 is SYDVKM. This CDR3 has 15 amino acids. CDR3 coding DNA: TGTGCCAGCCTGGAAGGAGGGACTCTCACAGATACGCAGTATTTT. Translation gives CASLEGGTLTDTQYF.

The rearrangement uses TRBV3-1 (or the pseudogene TRBV3-2) and TRBJ2-1, with 13 bases fitting TRBD2. Germline values: CDR1 LGHDT, CDR2 YNNKEL (reference sequence). The CDR3 consists of 17 residues. V gave up 1 base and J gave up 3 bases; unmatched junction bases: 3. CDR3 region: CASSQVGLAGVYNEQFF. CDR3 nucleotides: TGTGCCAGCAGCCAAGTCGGACTAGCGGGGGTCTACAATGAGCAGTTCTTC.

This chain connects TRBV7-2 to TRBJ1-3; D gene ambiguous. The length of the CDR3 is 16 residues. V was pared by 0 bases and J by 2 bases, with 11 bases between. Germline-derived CDR1 and CDR2 are SGHTA and FQGNSA. The CDR3: CASSLAQAVAGNTIYF. In nucleotides, the CDR3 is TGTGCCAGCAGCTTAGCGCAGGCAGTAGCTGGAAACACCATATATTTT.